The clone carrying this TCR beta chain was found once. Antigen unknown. The V end lost 4 bases, the J end lost 5 bases, and 17 bases lay between the germline ends. Germline lookup yields CDR1 SGHRS and CDR2 YFSETQ. This CDR3 spans 15 amino acids. The entry originates in a study of CD8+CD57+ T cells in acquired aplastic anemia. Study details: Sorted CD4+ and CD8+ cell DNA averaged approximately 3 ug. Study outcomes and limitations: CD8+ Simpson's diversity in patients was not significantly different from that in controls. Some 31 sequences, all CD8+ CDR3, were shared between patients and controls.

Genomic DNA, the template, was used for profiling of the TCR beta VDJ and CDR3. Each CDR3 protein gets one entry after TCRdb re-called the reads with MiXCR. The sample consists of a few hundred thousand distinct CDR3 sequences, 55% to 60% of them appearing once. The specimen sequenced was sorted CD4+, CD8+, or CD8+CD57+ T cells (not recorded which) from PBMCs. This clonotype originated in a human donor with severe aplastic anemia or a healthy control (not recorded which). This chain connects TRBV5-1 to TRBJ2-3, with D possibly being TRBD1 or TRBD2 (5 bases each). The CDR3 nucleotides read TGCGCCAGCAGCACTGGGACGGTCGGCGGAGATACGCAGTATTTT. Protein: CASSTGTVGGDTQYF.